This T cell receptor beta chain was recorded in a study of T cell responses to AZD1222 COVID-19 vaccine. Study results and caveats: The sample set comprised mostly white British donors with more females, and clonal diversity was possibly underestimated.

Notes on this clone: Its antigen is not known.

Clones were sequenced by immunoSEQ multiplex PCR, and TCRdb holds only the in-frame ones, with some missing. The profile covers around 150,000 clones, with around nine tenths appearing a single time and around 2.9% taken by the ten largest. Germline CDR1 reads SNHLY; CDR2 reads FYNNEI. This CDR3 region has 14 residues. The V end was cut by 9 bases, the J end by 1 base, with 10 bases between. This sample comprised peripheral blood, obtained 28 days after the second AZD1222 dose. This TCR was recovered from an adult who received the AZD1222 COVID-19 vaccine. V usage is TRBV2 and J usage is TRBJ2-6, with D tentatively TRBD1 (6 bases). The CDR3 sequence: CARQQGSGANVLTF. In DNA, the CDR3 is TGTGCCAGACAACAGGGTTCTGGGGCCAACGTCCTGACTTTC.